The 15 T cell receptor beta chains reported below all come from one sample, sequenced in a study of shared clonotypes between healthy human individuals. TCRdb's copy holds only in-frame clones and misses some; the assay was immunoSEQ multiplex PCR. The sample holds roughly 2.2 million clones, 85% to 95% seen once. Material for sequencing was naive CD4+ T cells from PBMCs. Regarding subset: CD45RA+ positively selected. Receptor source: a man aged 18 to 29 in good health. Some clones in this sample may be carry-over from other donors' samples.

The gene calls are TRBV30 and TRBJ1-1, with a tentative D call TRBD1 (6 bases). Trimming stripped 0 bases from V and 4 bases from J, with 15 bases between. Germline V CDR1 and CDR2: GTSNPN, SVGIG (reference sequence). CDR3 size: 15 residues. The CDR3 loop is CAWSVISGAGTEAFF. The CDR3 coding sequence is TGTGCCTGGAGTGTTATCTCGGGGGCGGGCACTGAAGCTTTCTTT. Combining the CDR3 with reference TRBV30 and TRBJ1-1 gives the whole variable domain SQTIHQWPATLVQPVGSPLSLECTVEGTSNPNLYWYRQAAGRGLQLLFYSVGIGQISSEVPQNLSASRPQDRQFILSSKKLLLSDSGFYLCAWSVISGAGTEAFFGQGTRLTVV.

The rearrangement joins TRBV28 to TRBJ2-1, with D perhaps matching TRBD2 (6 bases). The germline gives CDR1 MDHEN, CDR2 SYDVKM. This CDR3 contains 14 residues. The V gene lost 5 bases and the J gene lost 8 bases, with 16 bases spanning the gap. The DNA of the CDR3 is TGTGCCAGCAGTCCGATACGGGAGCGGGATGAGCAGTTCTTC. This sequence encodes CASSPIRERDEQFF. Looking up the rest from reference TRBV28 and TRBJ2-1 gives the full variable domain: DVKVTQSSRYLVKRTGEKVFLECVQDMDHENMFWYRQDPGLGLRLIYFSYDVKMKEKGDIPEGYSVSREKKERFSLILESASTNQTSMYLCASSPIRERDEQFFGPGTRLTVL.

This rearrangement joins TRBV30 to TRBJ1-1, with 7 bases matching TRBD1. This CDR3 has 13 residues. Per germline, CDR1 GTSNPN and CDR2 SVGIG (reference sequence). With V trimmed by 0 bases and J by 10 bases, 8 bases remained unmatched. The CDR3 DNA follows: TGTGCCTGGAGTGTAGGGCTAGGACAGGTAGCTTTCTTT. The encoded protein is CAWSVGLGQVAFF.

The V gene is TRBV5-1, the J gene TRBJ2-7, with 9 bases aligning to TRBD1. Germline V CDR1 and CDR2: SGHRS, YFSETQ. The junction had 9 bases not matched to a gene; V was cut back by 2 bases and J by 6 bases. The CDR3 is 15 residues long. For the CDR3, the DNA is TGCGCCAGCAGCTTTGCGGGACAGGGAATGGGCGAGCAGTACTTC. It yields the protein CASSFAGQGMGEQYF.

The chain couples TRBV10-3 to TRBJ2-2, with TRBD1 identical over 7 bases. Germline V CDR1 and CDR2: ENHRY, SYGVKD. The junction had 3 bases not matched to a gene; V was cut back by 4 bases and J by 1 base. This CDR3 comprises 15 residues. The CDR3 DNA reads TGTGCCATCAGTGGAGACAGGGAGAACACCGGGGAGCTGTTTTTT. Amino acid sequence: CAISGDRENTGELFF.

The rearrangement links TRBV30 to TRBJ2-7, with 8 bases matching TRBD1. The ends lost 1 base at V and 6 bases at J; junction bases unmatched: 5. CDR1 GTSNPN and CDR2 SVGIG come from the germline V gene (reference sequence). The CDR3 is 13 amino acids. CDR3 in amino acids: CAWSGTGFGEQYF. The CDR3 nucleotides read TGTGCCTGGAGTGGGACAGGGTTCGGCGAGCAGTACTTC.

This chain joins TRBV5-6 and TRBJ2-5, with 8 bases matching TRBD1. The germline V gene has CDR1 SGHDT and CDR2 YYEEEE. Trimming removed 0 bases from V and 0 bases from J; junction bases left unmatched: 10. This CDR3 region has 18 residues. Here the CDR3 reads CASSLEFTDRVNQETQYF. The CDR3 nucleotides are TGTGCCAGCAGCTTGGAATTTACGGACAGGGTGAACCAAGAGACCCAGTACTTC.

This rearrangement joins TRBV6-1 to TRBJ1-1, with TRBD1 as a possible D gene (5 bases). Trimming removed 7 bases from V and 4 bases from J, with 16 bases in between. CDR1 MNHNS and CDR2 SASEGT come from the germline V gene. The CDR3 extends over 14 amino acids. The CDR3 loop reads CASTMGGFLTEAFF. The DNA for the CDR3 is TGTGCCAGCACTATGGGGGGGTTTCTCACTGAAGCTTTCTTT.

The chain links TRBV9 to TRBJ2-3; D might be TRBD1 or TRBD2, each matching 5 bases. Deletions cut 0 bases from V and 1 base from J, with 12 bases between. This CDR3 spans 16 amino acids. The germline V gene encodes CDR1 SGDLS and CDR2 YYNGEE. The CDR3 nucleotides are TGTGCCAGCAGCGTAGCCCTCGTGGGGGGCACAGATACGCAGTATTTT. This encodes CASSVALVGGTDTQYF.

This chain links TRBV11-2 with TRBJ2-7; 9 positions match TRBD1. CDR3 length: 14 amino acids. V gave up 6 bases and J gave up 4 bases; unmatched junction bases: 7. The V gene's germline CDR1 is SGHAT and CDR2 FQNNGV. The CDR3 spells CASRRTGEDYEQYF. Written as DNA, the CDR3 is TGTGCCAGCAGACGGACAGGGGAAGATTACGAGCAGTACTTC.

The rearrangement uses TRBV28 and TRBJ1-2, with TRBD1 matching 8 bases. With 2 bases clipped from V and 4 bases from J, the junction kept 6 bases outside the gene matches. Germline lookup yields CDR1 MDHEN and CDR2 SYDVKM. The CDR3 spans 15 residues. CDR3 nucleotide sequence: TGTGCCAGCAGTTTACCAGGGGGCTGGGGCTATGGCTACACCTTC. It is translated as CASSLPGGWGYGYTF.

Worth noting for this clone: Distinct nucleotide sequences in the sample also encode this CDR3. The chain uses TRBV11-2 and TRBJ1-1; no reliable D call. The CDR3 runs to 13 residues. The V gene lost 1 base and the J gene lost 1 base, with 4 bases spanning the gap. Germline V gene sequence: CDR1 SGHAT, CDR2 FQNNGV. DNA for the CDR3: TGTGCCAGCAGCTTAGGAAGGAACACTGAAGCTTTCTTT. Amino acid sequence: CASSLGRNTEAFF.

CDR3 protein: CASSSGLAVTDTQYF. CDR3 nucleotides: TGCGCCAGCAGCTCGGGACTAGCAGTCACAGATACGCAGTATTTT. V and J are TRBV5-1 and TRBJ2-3; TRBD2 agrees at 9 bases. The germline V gene encodes CDR1 SGHRS and CDR2 YFSETQ. The CDR3 length is 15 residues. V trimming: 3 bases; J trimming: 2 bases; junction bases outside the gene matches: 4.

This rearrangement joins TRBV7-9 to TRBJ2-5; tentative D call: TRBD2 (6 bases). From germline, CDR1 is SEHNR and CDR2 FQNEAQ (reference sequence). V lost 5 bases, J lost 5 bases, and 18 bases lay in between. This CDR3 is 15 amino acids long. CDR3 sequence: CASSASGLGRETQYF. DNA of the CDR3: TGTGCCAGCAGCGCCTCGGGCCTAGGGAGGGAGACCCAGTACTTC.

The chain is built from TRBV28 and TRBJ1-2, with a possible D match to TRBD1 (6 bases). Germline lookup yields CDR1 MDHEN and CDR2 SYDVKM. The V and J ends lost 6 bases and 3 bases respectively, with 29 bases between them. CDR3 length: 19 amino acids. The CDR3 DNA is TGTGCCAGCAGCCGTTCTTCCGGGACATGGCGAGTTCGGGACTATGGCTACACCTTC. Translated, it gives CASSRSSGTWRVRDYGYTF.